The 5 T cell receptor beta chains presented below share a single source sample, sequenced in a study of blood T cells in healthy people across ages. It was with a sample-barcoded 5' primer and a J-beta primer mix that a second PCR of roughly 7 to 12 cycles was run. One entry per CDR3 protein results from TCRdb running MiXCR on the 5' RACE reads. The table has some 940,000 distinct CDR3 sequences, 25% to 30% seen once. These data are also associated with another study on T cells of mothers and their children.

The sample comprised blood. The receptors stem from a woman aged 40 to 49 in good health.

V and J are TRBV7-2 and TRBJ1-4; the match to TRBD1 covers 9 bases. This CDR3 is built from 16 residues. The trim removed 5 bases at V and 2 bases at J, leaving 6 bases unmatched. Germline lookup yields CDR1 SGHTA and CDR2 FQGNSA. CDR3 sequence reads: CASSGPGTGTNEKLFF. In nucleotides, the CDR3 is TGTGCCAGCAGCGGCCCTGGGACAGGGACTAATGAAAAACTGTTTTTT.

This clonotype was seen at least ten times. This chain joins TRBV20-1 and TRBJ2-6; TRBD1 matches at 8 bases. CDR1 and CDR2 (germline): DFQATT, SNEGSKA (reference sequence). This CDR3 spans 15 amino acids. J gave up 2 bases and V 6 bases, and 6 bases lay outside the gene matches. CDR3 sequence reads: CSAQDRATGANVLTF. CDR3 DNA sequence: TGCAGTGCCCAGGACAGGGCGACTGGGGCCAACGTCCTGACTTTC.

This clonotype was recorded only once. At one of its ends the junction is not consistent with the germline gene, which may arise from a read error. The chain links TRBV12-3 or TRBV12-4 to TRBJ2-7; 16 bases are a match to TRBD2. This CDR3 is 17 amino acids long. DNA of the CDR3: TGTGCCGGCAGTTTCTCGGGGACTAGCGGGGGGGCCTACGAGCAGTACTTC. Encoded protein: CAGSFSGTSGGAYEQYF.

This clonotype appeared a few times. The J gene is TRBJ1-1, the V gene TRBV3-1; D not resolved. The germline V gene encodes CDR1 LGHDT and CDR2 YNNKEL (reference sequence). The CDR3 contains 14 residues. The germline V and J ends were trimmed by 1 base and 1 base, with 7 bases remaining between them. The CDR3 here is CASSQGIENTEAFF. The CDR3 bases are TGTGCCAGCAGCCAAGGAATTGAGAACACTGAAGCTTTCTTT.

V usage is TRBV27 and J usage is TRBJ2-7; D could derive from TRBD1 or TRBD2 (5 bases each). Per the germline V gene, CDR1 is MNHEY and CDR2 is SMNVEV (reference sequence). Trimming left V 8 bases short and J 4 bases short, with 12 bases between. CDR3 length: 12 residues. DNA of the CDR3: TGTGCCAGCGGCCGGGACCAATACGAGCAGTACTTC. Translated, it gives CASGRDQYEQYF.